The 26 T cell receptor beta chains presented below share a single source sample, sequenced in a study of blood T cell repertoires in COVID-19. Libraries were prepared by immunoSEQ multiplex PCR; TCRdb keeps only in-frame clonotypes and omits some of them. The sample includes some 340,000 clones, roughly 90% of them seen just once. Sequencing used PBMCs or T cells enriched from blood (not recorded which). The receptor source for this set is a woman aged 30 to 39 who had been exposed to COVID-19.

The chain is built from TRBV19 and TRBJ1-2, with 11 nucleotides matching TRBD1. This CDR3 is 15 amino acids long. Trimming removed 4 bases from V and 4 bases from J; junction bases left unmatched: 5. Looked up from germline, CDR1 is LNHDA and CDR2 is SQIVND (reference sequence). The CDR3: CASSTIGQGAYGYTF. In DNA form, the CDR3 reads TGTGCCAGTAGTACGATAGGACAGGGGGCCTATGGCTACACCTTC. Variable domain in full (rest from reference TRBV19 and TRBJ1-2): DGGITQSPKYLFRKEGQNVTLSCEQNLNHDAMYWYRQDPGQGLRLIYYSQIVNDFQKGDIAEGYSVSREKKESFPLTVTSAQKNPTAFYLCASSTIGQGAYGYTFGSGTRLTVV.

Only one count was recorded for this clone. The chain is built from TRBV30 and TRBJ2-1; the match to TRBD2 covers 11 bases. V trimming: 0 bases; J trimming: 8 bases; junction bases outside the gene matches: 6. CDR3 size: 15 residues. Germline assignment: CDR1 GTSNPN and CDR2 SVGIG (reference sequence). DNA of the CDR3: TGTGCCTGGAGTGTACTAGCGGGGGATGAGGATGAGCAGTTCTTC. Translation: CAWSVLAGDEDEQFF.

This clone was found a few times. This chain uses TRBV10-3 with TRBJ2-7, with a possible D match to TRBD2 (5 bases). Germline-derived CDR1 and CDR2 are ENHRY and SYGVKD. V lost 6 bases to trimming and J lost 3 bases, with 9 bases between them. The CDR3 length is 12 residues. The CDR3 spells CAISGGIYEQYF. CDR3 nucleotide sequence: TGTGCCATCAGCGGAGGAATCTACGAGCAGTACTTC.

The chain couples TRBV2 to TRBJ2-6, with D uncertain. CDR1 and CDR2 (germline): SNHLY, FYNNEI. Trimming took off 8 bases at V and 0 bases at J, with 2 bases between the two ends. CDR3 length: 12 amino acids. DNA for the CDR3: TGTGCCAGCCACTCTGGGGCCAACGTCCTGACTTTC. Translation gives CASHSGANVLTF.

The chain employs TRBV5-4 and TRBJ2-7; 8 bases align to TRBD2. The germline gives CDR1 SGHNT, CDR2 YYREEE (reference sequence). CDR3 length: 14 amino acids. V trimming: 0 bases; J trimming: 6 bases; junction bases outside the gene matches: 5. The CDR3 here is CASSLETSGVEQYF. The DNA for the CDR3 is TGTGCCAGCAGCTTGGAAACTAGCGGAGTCGAGCAGTACTTC.

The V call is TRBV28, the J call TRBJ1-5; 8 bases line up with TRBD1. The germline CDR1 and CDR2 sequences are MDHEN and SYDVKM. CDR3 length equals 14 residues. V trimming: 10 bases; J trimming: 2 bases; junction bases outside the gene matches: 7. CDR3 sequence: CATRTGKGNQPQHF. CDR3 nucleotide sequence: TGTGCCACTCGGACAGGGAAGGGCAATCAGCCCCAGCATTTT.

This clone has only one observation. The DNA of the CDR3 is TGTGCCAGCAGCCAAGACGAGAATGAGCAGTTCTTC. This gives the protein CASSQDENEQFF. The chain has TRBV3-1 (or the pseudogene TRBV3-2) and TRBJ2-1; D not resolved. Trimming pared 0 bases from V and 7 bases from J, leaving 4 bases between. The CDR3 has 12 residues. The V gene's germline CDR1 is LGHDT and CDR2 YNNKEL (reference sequence).

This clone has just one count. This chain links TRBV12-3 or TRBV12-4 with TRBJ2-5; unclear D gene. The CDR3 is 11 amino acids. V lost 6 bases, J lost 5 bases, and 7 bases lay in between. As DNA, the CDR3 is TGTGCCAGCAGGGCGCGGGAGACCCAGTACTTC. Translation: CASRARETQYF.

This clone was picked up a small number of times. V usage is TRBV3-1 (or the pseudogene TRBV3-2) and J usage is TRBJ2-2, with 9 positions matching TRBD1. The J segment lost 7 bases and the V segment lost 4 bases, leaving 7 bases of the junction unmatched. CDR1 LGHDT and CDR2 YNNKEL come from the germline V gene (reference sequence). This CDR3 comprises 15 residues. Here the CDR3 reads CASSLIYRGLGELFF. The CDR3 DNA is TGTGCCAGCAGCCTCATTTACAGGGGGCTCGGGGAGCTGTTTTTT.

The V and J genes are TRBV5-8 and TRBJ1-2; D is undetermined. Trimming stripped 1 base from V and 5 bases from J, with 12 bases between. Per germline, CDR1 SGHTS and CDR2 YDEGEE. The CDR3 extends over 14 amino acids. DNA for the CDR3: TGTGCCAGCAGCTTGATCGGAGGGCAGTATGGCTACACCTTC. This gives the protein CASSLIGGQYGYTF.

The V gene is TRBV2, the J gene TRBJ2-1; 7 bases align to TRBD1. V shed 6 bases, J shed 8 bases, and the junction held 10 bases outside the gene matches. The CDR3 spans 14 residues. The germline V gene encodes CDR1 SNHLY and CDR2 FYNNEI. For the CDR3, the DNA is TGTGCCAGCAGGGAACCCAACAGGGGTCATGAGCAGTTCTTC. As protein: CASREPNRGHEQFF.

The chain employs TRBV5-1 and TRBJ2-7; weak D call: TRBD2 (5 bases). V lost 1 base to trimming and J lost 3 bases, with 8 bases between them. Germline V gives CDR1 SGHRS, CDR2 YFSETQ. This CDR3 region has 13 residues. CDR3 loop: CASSLSGYYEQYF. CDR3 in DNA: TGCGCCAGCAGCTTGTCGGGATACTACGAGCAGTACTTC.

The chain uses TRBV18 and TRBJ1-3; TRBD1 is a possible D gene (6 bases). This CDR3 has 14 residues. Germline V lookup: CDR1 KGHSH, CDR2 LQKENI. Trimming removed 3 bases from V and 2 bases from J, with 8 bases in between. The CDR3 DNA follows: TGTGCCAGCTCACCCTGGACAGCTGGAAACACCATATATTTT. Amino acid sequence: CASSPWTAGNTIYF.

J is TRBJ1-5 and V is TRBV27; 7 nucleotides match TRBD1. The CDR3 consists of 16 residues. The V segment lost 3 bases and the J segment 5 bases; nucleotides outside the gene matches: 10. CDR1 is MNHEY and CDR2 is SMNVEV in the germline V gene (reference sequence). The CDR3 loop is CASSFIGTVWDQPQHF. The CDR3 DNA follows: TGTGCCAGCAGTTTTATAGGGACAGTCTGGGATCAGCCCCAGCATTTT.

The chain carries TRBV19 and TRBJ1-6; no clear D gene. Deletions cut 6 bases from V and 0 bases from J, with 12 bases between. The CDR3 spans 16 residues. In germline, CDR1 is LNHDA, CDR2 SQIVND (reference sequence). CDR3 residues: CASSTLGSSYNSPLHF. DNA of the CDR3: TGTGCCAGTAGCACACTCGGGAGCTCCTATAATTCACCCCTCCACTTT.

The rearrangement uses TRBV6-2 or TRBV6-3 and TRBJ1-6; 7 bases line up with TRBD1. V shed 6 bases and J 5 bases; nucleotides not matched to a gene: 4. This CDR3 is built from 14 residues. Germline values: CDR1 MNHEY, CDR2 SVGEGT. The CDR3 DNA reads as TGTGCCAGCAGCAGGACAGGAGATAATTCACCCCTCCACTTT. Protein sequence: CASSRTGDNSPLHF.

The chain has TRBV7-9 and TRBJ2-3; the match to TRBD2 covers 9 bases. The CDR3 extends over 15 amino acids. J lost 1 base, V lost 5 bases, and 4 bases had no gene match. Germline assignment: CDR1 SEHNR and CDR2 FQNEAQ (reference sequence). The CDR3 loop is CASSQAGGGTDTQYF. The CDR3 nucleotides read TGTGCCAGCAGCCAAGCGGGGGGTGGCACAGATACGCAGTATTTT.

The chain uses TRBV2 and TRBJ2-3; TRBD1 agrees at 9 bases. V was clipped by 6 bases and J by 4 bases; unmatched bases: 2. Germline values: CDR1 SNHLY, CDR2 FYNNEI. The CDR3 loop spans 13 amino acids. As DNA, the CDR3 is TGTGCCAGCAGGGGACAGGGCTCAGATACGCAGTATTTT. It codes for CASRGQGSDTQYF. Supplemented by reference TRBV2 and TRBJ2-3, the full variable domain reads EPEVTQTPSHQVTQMGQEVILRCVPISNHLYFYWYRQILGQKVEFLVSFYNNEISEKSEIFDDQFSVERPDGSNFTLKIRSTKLEDSAMYFCASRGQGSDTQYFGPGTRLTVL.

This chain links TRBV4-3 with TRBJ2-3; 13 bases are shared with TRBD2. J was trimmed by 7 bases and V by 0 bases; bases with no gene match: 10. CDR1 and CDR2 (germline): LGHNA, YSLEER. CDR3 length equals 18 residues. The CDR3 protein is CASSQEFLTSGGANTQYF. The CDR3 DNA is TGCGCCAGCAGCCAAGAGTTCCTAACTAGCGGGGGGGCTAATACGCAGTATTTT.

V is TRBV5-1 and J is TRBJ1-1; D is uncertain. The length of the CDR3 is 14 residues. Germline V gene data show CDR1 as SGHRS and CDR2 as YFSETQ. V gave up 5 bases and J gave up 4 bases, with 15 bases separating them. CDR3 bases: TGCGCCAGCAGGCCCCCGCTAACGGGCACTGAAGCTTTCTTT. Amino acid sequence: CASRPPLTGTEAFF.

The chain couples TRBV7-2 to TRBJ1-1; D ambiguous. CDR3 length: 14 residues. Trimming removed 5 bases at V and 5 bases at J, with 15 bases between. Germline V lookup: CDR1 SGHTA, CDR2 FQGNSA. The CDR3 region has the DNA TGTGCCAGCAGCACCGGGTGGGTAAGGACTGAAGCTTTCTTT. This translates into CASSTGWVRTEAFF.

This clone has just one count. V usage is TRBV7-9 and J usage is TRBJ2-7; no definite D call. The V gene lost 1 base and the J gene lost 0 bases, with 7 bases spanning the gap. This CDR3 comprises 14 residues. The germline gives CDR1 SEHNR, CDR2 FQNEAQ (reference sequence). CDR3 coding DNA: TGTGCCAGCAGCTTAGATGCTAGCTCCTACGAGCAGTACTTC. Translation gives CASSLDASSYEQYF.

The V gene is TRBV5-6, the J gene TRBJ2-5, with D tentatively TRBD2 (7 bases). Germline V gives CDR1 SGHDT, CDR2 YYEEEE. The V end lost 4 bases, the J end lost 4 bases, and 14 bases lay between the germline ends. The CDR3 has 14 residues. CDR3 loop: CASSIGGGGETQYF. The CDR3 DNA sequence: TGTGCCAGCAGCATAGGGGGGGGCGGAGAGACCCAGTACTTC.

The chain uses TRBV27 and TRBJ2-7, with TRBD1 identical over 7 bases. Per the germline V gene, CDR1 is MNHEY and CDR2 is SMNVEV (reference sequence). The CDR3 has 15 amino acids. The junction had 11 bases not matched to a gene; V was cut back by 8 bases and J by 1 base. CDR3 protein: CASPPPDRESYEQYF. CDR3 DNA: TGTGCCAGCCCTCCCCCCGACAGGGAGTCCTACGAGCAGTACTTC.

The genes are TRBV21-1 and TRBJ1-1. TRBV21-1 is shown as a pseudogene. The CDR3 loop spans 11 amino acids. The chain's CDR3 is CASSRRLEAFF. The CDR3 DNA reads TGTGCCAGCAGCAGGAGACTTGAAGCTTTCTTT.

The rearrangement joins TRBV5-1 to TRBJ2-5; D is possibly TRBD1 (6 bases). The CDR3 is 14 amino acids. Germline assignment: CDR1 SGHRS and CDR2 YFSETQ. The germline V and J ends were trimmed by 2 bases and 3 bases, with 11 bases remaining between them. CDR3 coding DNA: TGCGCCAGCAGCTTCCAGGGGTCCGAAGAGACCCAGTACTTC. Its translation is CASSFQGSEETQYF.